The clone carrying this T cell receptor (beta chain) appeared once. No antigen is known for it. This sample stems from a study of shared clonotypes between healthy human individuals. Study as a whole: Donor ages ranged 18 to 49 years: a couple of women, a few men. Plates per donor: three CD4 naive, three CD4 memory, two CD8 naive, one CD8 memory. Study observations and caveats: The study found 4.5% to 5% of naive CD4 clonotypes shared across several donors.

Produced via immunoSEQ multiplex PCR; TCRdb's table is partial and in-frame only. The sample includes around 1.9 million clones, about 92% of them seen just once. CDR3 length: 16 residues. The J segment lost 2 bases and the V segment lost 2 bases, leaving 10 bases of the junction unmatched. Germline V gene lookup returns CDR1 GTSNPN and CDR2 SVGIG (reference sequence). The naive CD8 population came from CD45RO-negative cells selected for CCR7, without terminally differentiated effector memory CD45RA+ cells. This sequence was found in a young man in good health. Some clones in this sample may be carry-over from other donors' samples. Sequences were obtained from naive CD8+ T cells from PBMCs. V and J are TRBV30 and TRBJ2-7; 9 nucleotides match TRBD2. CDR3 nucleotide sequence: TGTGCCTGGAGTCCGACCCTAGCGGGATATCCCTACGAGCAGTACTTC. Translating gives CAWSPTLAGYPYEQYF.